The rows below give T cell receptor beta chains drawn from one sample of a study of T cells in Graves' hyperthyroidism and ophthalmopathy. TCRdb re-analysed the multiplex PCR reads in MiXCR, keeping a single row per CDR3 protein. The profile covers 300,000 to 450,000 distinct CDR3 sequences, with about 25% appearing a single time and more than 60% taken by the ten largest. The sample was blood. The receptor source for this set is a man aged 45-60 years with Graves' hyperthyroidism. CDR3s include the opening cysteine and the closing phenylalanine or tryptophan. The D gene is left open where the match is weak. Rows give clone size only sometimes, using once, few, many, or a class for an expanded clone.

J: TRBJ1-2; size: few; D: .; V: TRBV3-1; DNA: TGTGCCAGCAGCCAGACTACAGGGAACTATGGCTACACCTTC; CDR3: CASSQTTGNYGYTF
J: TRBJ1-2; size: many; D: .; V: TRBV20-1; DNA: TGCATCGCCGGGGCCCCTCGAGGGATGAATCCTGGCTACACCTTC; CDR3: CIAGAPRGMNPGYTF
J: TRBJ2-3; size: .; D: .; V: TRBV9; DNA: TGTGCCAGCATGTCTTCGCAGGATACGCAGTATTTT; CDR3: CASMSSQDTQYF
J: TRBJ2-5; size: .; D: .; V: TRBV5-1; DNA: TGCGCCAGCAGCTTGGAGGGATGGACTGGCCAAGAGACCCAGTACTTC; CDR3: CASSLEGWTGQETQYF
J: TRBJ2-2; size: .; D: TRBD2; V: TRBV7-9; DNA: TGTGCGGAACGTTACCTAGCGGGAGAAACCGGGGAGCTGTTTTTT; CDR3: CAERYLAGETGELFF
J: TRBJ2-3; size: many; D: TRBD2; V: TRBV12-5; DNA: TGTGCTAGTGGTTTAAACACCGGGCGGGAGGGCCGCGGAGATACGCAGTATTTT; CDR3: CASGLNTGREGRGDTQYF
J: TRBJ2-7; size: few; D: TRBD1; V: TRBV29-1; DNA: TGCAGCGTTTATTCCGGGACAGGGACCTACGAGCAGTACTTC; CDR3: CSVYSGTGTYEQYF
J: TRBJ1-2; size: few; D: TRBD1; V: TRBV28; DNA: TGTGCCAGCAGCGTGGACAGGGTGGACTATGGCTACGCCTTC; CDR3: CASSVDRVDYGYAF
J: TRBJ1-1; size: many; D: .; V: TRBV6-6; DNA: TGTGCCAGCAGTTACATAGGGCGGGAGGCCCGAACTGAAGCTTTCTTT; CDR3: CASSYIGREARTEAFF
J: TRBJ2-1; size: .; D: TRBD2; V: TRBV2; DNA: TGTGCCAGCAGTGAAGAAACTAGCGGGAGAGCTGGTGAGCAGTTCTTC; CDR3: CASSEETSGRAGEQFF
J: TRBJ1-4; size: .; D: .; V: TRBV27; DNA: TGTGCCAGCAGTACCGGGGGAAAACTGTTTTTT; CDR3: CASSTGGKLFF
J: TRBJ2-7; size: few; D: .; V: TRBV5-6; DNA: TGTGCCAGCAGCACGGACCGTCTATCCTACGAGCAGTACTTC; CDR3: CASSTDRLSYEQYF
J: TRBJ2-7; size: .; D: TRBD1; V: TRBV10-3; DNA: TGTGCCATCAGCAGACCGGGACAGGTAAATTACGAGCAGTACTTC; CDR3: CAISRPGQVNYEQYF
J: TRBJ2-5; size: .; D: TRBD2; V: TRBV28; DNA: TGTGCCAGCAGGTCGCTGACTAGCGTTAAGACCCAGTACTTC; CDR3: CASRSLTSVKTQYF
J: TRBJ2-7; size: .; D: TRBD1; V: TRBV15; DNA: TGTGCCACCAGCACAAGGACAGGGACCGAGCAGTACTTC; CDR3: CATSTRTGTEQYF
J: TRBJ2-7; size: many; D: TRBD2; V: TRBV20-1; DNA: TGCAGTGCTAGAGATCTGGCGGGAGCCGACTACGAGCAGTACTTC; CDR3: CSARDLAGADYEQYF
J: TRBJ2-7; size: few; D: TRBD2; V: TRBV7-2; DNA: TGTGCCAGCAGCTTCGGACTAGATCAGAGCGAGCAGTACTTC; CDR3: CASSFGLDQSEQYF
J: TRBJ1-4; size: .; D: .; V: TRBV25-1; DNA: TGTGCCAGCAGTGAACAGGGGAGTGAAAAACTGTTTTTT; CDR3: CASSEQGSEKLFF
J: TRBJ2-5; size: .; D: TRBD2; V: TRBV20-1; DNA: TGCAGTGCCACGACTAGCCTCCAAGAGACCCAGTACTTC; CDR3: CSATTSLQETQYF
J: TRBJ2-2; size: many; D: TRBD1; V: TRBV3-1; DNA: TGTGCCAGCAGCCAAACAGGGGTCGGGGAGCTGTTTTTT; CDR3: CASSQTGVGELFF
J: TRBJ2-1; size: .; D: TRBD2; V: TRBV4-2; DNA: TGTGCCAGCAGCCCCACGACTAGCGGGAAGTACAATGAGCAGTTCTTC; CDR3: CASSPTTSGKYNEQFF
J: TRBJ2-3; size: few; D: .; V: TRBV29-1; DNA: TGCAGCGTTGCCGACGGGGTAGATACGCAGTATTTT; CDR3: CSVADGVDTQYF
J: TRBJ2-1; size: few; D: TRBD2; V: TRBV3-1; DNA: TGTGCCAGCAGCCAAATACTAGCGGGAGGGCACAATGAGCAGTTCTTC; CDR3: CASSQILAGGHNEQFF
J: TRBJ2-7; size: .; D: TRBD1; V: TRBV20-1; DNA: TGCAGTGCTAGAGAACAGGGGGCCTCCTACGAGCAGTACTTC; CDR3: CSAREQGASYEQYF
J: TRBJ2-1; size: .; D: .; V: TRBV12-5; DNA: TGTGCTAGTGGTTTTGGAAACAGCCAGTTCTTC; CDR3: CASGFGNSQFF
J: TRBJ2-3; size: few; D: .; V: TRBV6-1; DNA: TGTGCCAGCAGGGGAACCACAGATACGCAGTATTTT; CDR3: CASRGTTDTQYF
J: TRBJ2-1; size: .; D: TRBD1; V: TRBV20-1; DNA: TGCAGTGCTAGTAGCCCGGGACAGGGCTTGAATGAGCAGTTCTTC; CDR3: CSASSPGQGLNEQFF
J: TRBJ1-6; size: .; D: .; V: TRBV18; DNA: TGTGCCAGCTCACCCGATGAGGCGGGCGTTTCACCCCTCCACTTT; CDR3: CASSPDEAGVSPLHF
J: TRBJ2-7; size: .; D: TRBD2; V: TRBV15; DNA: TGTGCCACCAGTGCCCGGGCGGGAGGGCTCTCCTACGAGCAGTACTTC; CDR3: CATSARAGGLSYEQYF
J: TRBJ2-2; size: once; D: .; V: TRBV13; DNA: TGTGCCAGCAGCCGCCGGGCAGGGGTGACCGGGGAGCTGTTTTTT; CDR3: CASSRRAGVTGELFF
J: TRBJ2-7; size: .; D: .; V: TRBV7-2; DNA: TGTGCCAGCTCGCCCTCGATAGGTTCGGGCGAGCAGTACTTC; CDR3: CASSPSIGSGEQYF
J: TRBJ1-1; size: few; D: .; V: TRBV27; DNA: TGTGCCAGCGTTGAGAAACCTCTTCCGGGCCTGTTAGCTTTCTTT; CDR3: CASVEKPLPGLLAFF
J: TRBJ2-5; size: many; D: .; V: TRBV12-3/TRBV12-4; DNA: TGTGCCAGCAGTTTAACAAAACGGGACACGGAGACCCAGTACTTC; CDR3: CASSLTKRDTETQYF
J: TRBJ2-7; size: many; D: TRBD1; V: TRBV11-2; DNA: TGTGCCAGCAGACTTAACAGGGGCAGGCTCTACGAGCAGTACTTC; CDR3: CASRLNRGRLYEQYF
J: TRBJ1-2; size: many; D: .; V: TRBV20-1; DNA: TGCAGTGCTAAGTTGGGGGGCACGGGCCACACCTTC; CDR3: CSAKLGGTGHTF